Each of the 22 T cell receptor beta chains below was sequenced from the same sample in a study of cytomegalovirus exposure and HLA in healthy donors (dated by TCRdb to the late 2010s). Library preparation was by the immunoSEQ multiplex PCR assay. A mixture of 60 forward primers for TCR Vbeta segments and 13 reverse primers for TCR Jbeta segments was used in the multiplex PCR. In TCRdb, the immuneACCESS table is reduced to in-frame sequences with V and J assigned. These tables do not hold every clone; where another copy was compared, an unresolved V gene accounts for under half, and the others remain unexplained. The sample profile shows under 200,000 clones; around 68% of them were found once. The ten largest clones capture around 3% of the sample. The specimen sequenced was PBMCs. All receptors come from a middle-aged woman in good health and CMV-seropositive.

In this sample, this clone turned up a few times. The chain combines TRBV9 with TRBJ2-1, with D tentatively TRBD2 (7 bases). This CDR3 comprises 15 residues. The germline V gene has CDR1 SGDLS and CDR2 YYNGEE. Trimming took 7 bases from V and 5 from J, leaving 19 bases between them. CDR3 sequence: CASRGTGGPNNEQFF. The CDR3 DNA reads TGTGCCAGCCGAGGAACCGGGGGGCCTAACAATGAGCAGTTCTTC. Drawing the rest from reference TRBV9 and TRBJ2-1, the complete variable domain is DSGVTQTPKHLITATGQRVTLRCSPRSGDLSVYWYQQSLDQGLQFLIQYYNGEERAKGNILERFSAQQFPDLHSELNLSSLELGDSALYFCASRGTGGPNNEQFFGPGTRLTVL.

With regard to this clone: One end of the junction does not line up with germline, which may come from a read error. DNA of the CDR3: TGTGCCAGCAGCCTAGCCCGACGGGAGACCGACCCGGACTTC. This encodes CASSLARRETDPDF. V usage is TRBV7-9 and J usage is TRBJ2-5; maybe TRBD2 (6 bases). The CDR3 length is 14 residues. Germline V gives CDR1 SEHNR, CDR2 FQNEAQ (reference sequence).

This chain uses TRBV29-1 with TRBJ2-1; D gene ambiguous. There are 12 residues in the CDR3. V lost 1 base, J lost 2 bases, and 3 bases lay in between. Per germline, CDR1 SQVTM and CDR2 ANQGSEA. This CDR3 is CSVEAAYNEQFF. The CDR3 DNA is TGCAGCGTTGAAGCTGCCTACAATGAGCAGTTCTTC.

V and J are TRBV4-3 and TRBJ2-7, with 8 positions matching TRBD2. Germline V lookup: CDR1 LGHNA, CDR2 YSLEER. Germline trimming cut 4 bases from V and 5 bases from J; bases unmatched to any gene: 10. This CDR3 spans 15 amino acids. The CDR3 spells CASSLALAEGDEQYF. The CDR3 DNA sequence: TGCGCCAGCAGCCTCGCACTAGCGGAGGGGGACGAGCAGTACTTC.

This clone was recorded once. One end of the junction fails to match germline, which may point to a read error. This sequence joins TRBV6-6 and TRBJ1-1; the D is unclear. Germline CDR1 MNHNY, CDR2 SVGAGI (reference sequence). The CDR3 is made up of 14 amino acids. CDR3 protein: CASSYSGLNAEAFF. The CDR3 DNA reads as TGTGCCAGCAGTTACTCGGGCTTGAACGCTGAAGCTTTCTTT.

The chain joins TRBV6-5 to TRBJ1-1; D is ambiguous. Germline-derived CDR1 and CDR2 are MNHEY and SVGAGI. V dropped 4 bases and J dropped 7 bases, with 22 bases sitting between them. This CDR3 comprises 16 residues. This CDR3 reads CASSSLWTGDRNEAFF. CDR3 sequence (DNA): TGTGCCAGCAGTTCCTTGTGGACCGGGGATCGGAATGAAGCTTTCTTT.

As to this clone: An end of the junction does not agree with germline; a read error may underlie this. The V gene is TRBV7-7, the J gene TRBJ2-3; D is undetermined. The CDR3 covers 13 residues. Per the germline V gene, CDR1 is SSHAT and CDR2 is FNYEAQ (reference sequence). CDR3 bases: TGTGCTAGCAGCTTATTCGGCACAGATACGCAGTATTTT. Translating it yields CASSLFGTDTQYF.

The chain has TRBV7-6 and TRBJ2-5; D ambiguous. V dropped 2 bases and J dropped 0 bases, with 4 bases sitting between them. The CDR3 sequence is 13 residues long. Germline V CDR1 and CDR2: SGHVS, FNYEAQ. The chain's CDR3 is CASSLHNQETQYF. The CDR3, as DNA: TGTGCCAGCAGCTTACACAACCAAGAGACCCAGTACTTC. Combining the CDR3 with reference TRBV7-6 and TRBJ2-5 gives the whole variable domain GAGVSQSPRYKVTKRGQDVALRCDPISGHVSLYWYRQALGQGPEFLTYFNYEAQQDKSGLPNDRFSAERPEGSISTLTIQRTEQRDSAMYRCASSLHNQETQYFGPGTRLLVL.

The rearrangement uses TRBV18 and TRBJ1-5; perhaps TRBD1 as D (6 bases). The CDR3 runs to 15 residues. Germline CDR1 is KGHSH and CDR2 is LQKENI. V gave up 6 bases and J gave up 4 bases, with 16 bases separating them. CDR3 nucleotides: TGTGCCAGCTCCCCCAACAGGGATCGGAATCAGCCCCAGCATTTT. Translation gives CASSPNRDRNQPQHF.

This clone was recorded a few times. This chain's CDR3 is CASSYDRARGNEQFF. As DNA, the CDR3 is TGTGCCAGCAGCTATGACAGGGCAAGGGGCAATGAGCAGTTCTTC. This chain links TRBV7-2 with TRBJ2-1, with 7 bases that match TRBD1. Germline assignment: CDR1 SGHTA and CDR2 FQGNSA. Losses at the gene ends were 4 bases for V and 6 bases for J; bases not matched to a gene: 9. This CDR3 has 15 amino acids.

This clone appeared a few times. The chain recombines TRBV7-9 with TRBJ2-7; 9 nucleotides agree with TRBD1. This CDR3 is built from 15 residues. V shed 1 base, J shed 4 bases, and the junction held 5 bases outside the gene matches. CDR1 and CDR2 (germline): SEHNR, FQNEAQ (reference sequence). CDR3 residues: CASSLGAGTGYEQYF. CDR3 nucleotides: TGTGCCAGCAGCTTAGGGGCCGGGACAGGGTACGAGCAGTACTTC. The full variable domain, its missing parts supplied by reference TRBV7-9 and TRBJ2-7, is DTGVSQNPRHKITKRGQNVTFRCDPISEHNRLYWYRQTLGQGPEFLTYFQNEAQLEKSRLLSDRFSAERPKGSFSTLEIQRTEQGDSAMYLCASSLGAGTGYEQYFGPGTRLTVT.

This clone turned up a few times. J is TRBJ2-1 and V is TRBV4-2; 7 bases are a match to TRBD1. After removal of 3 bases from V and 5 bases from J, the junction contained 10 bases not matched to a gene. From germline, CDR1 is LGHNA and CDR2 YNFKEQ. The CDR3 runs 16 residues. The CDR3 loop reads CASSQNRGATHNEQFF. The DNA of the CDR3 is TGTGCCAGCAGCCAGAACAGGGGAGCTACCCACAATGAGCAGTTCTTC.

J is TRBJ1-6 and V is TRBV9, with D maybe TRBD1 (5 bases). With 0 bases removed from V and 5 bases from J, the gap between germline ends came to 9 bases. This CDR3 spans 15 amino acids. Looked up from germline, CDR1 is SGDLS and CDR2 is YYNGEE. CDR3 residues: CASSVGGTHNSPLHF. Here the CDR3 DNA reads TGTGCCAGCAGCGTAGGCGGGACGCATAATTCACCCCTCCACTTT.

The chain is built from TRBV28 and TRBJ1-2; D might be TRBD1 (5 bases). Per germline, CDR1 MDHEN and CDR2 SYDVKM. V lost 10 bases and J 8 bases, leaving 14 bases between the germline ends. The CDR3 covers 11 residues. DNA of the CDR3: TGTGCCATCCCCGAAGGGGTCGGCTACACCTTC. Translating it yields CAIPEGVGYTF.

The V and J genes are TRBV5-1 and TRBJ2-5; possible D gene TRBD2, 6 bases. This CDR3 comprises 13 residues. Germline CDR1 SGHRS, CDR2 YFSETQ. The V and J ends lost 2 bases and 5 bases respectively, with 10 bases between them. Here the CDR3 reads CASSLGSGETQYF. In DNA, the CDR3 is TGCGCCAGCAGCTTAGGGAGCGGGGAGACCCAGTACTTC.

The V gene is TRBV2, the J gene TRBJ1-4; 8 bases align to TRBD1. CDR1 is SNHLY and CDR2 is FYNNEI in the germline V gene. V shed 11 bases and J 6 bases; nucleotides not matched to a gene: 8. The CDR3 is 13 amino acids. The CDR3 protein is CAGAQGVDEKLFF. CDR3 in DNA: TGTGCCGGAGCACAGGGGGTGGATGAAAAACTGTTTTTT. Full variable domain (missing parts from reference TRBV2 and TRBJ1-4): EPEVTQTPSHQVTQMGQEVILRCVPISNHLYFYWYRQILGQKVEFLVSFYNNEISEKSEIFDDQFSVERPDGSNFTLKIRSTKLEDSAMYFCAGAQGVDEKLFFGSGTQLSVL.

This chain joins TRBV4-1 and TRBJ1-4; tentative D call: TRBD1 (5 bases). V gave up 3 bases and J gave up 1 base, with 12 bases separating them. The CDR3 is 16 residues long. The germline V gene has CDR1 MGHRA and CDR2 YSYEKL. CDR3 nucleotides: TGCGCCAGCAGCCACCCCAGGGTAGGAACTAATGAAAAACTGTTTTTT. It is translated as CASSHPRVGTNEKLFF.

The genes are TRBV4-3 and TRBJ2-1, with D possibly matching TRBD2 (6 bases). Per the germline V gene, CDR1 is LGHNA and CDR2 is YSLEER. CDR3 length equals 15 residues. V was pared by 0 bases and J by 8 bases, with 14 bases between. CDR3 residues: CASSQDWLALYEQFF. CDR3 coding DNA: TGCGCCAGCAGCCAAGATTGGCTAGCGCTGTATGAGCAGTTCTTC.

J is TRBJ2-3 and V is TRBV15, with a tentative D call TRBD1 (5 bases). Germline CDR1 is LNHNV and CDR2 is YYDKDF (reference sequence). The CDR3 consists of 12 residues. Trimming left V 0 bases short and J 10 bases short, with 8 bases between. The CDR3, as DNA: TGTGCCACCAGCAGAGATATAGGGGCGCAGTATTTT. Its protein product is CATSRDIGAQYF. Complete variable domain (other parts from reference TRBV15 and TRBJ2-3): DAMVIQNPRYQVTQFGKPVTLSCSQTLNHNVMYWYQQKSSQAPKLLFHYYDKDFNNEADTPDNFQSRRPNTSFCFLDIRSPGLGDTAMYLCATSRDIGAQYFGPGTRLTVL.

The chain's CDR3 is CASSIGLAGGDSYNEQFF. The CDR3 DNA is TGTGCCAGTAGTATTGGGCTAGCGGGAGGGGACTCCTACAATGAGCAGTTCTTC. This chain uses TRBV19 with TRBJ2-1; 12 nucleotides agree with TRBD2. Germline V lookup: CDR1 LNHDA, CDR2 SQIVND (reference sequence). The CDR3 totals 18 residues. With 3 bases clipped from V and 0 bases from J, the junction kept 6 bases outside the gene matches. Supplemented by reference TRBV19 and TRBJ2-1, the full variable domain reads DGGITQSPKYLFRKEGQNVTLSCEQNLNHDAMYWYRQDPGQGLRLIYYSQIVNDFQKGDIAEGYSVSREKKESFPLTVTSAQKNPTAFYLCASSIGLAGGDSYNEQFFGPGTRLTVL.

Concerning this clone: An end of the junction differs from the germline gene, which may be a read error. The chain joins TRBV2 to TRBJ1-2, with 9 bases matching TRBD1. This CDR3 comprises 15 residues. Germline CDR1 and CDR2: SNHLY and FYNNEI. The CDR3 spells CASIAGQGILNGYPF. The CDR3 bases are TGTGCCAGCATCGCAGGACAGGGGATTTTGAATGGCTACCCCTTC.

This clone appeared a few times. V is TRBV5-1 and J is TRBJ2-1; 7 positions agree with TRBD2. This CDR3 is 17 amino acids long. V lost 4 bases, J lost 4 bases, and 14 bases stayed unmatched. Germline assignment: CDR1 SGHRS and CDR2 YFSETQ. As DNA, the CDR3 is TGCGCCAGCAGCCTAACCCCCGCGGGAGTCATTTACAATGAGCAGTTCTTC. Protein sequence: CASSLTPAGVIYNEQFF.